The TCR beta chain described here comes from a study of CD8 T cells in Susac syndrome. It was with random hexamers that about 0.45 to 1 ug RNA was reverse transcribed. TCRdb re-called the immunoSEQ multiplex PCR reads with MiXCR, one entry per CDR3 protein. The table lists around 130,000 distinct CDR3 sequences, around 94% of them singletons. The CDR3 has 15 residues. Germline CDR1 and CDR2: SGHRS and YFSETQ. Trimming removed 3 bases from V and 6 bases from J, with 19 bases in between. This TCR was sampled from a human donor with multiple sclerosis. Sequencing was performed on CD4+ T cells from PBMCs. The V and J genes are TRBV5-1 and TRBJ2-7; D perhaps matches TRBD2 (7 bases). CDR3 loop: CASSSGGGAPSEQYF. The CDR3 region has the DNA TGCGCCAGCAGCTCCGGAGGGGGGGCTCCATCCGAGCAGTACTTC.